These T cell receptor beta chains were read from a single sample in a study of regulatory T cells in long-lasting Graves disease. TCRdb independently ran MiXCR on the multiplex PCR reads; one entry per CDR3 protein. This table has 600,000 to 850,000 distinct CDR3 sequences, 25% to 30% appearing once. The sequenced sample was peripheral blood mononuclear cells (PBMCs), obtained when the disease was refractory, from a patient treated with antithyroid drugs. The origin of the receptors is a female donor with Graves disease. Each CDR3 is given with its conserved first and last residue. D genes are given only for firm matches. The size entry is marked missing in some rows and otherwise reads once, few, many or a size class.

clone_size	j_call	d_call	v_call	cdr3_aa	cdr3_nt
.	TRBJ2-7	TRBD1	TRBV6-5	CASSYRQGANEQYF	TGTGCCAGCAGTTATCGACAGGGGGCCAACGAGCAGTACTTC
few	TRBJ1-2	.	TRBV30	CAWKSGLGYTF	TGTGCCTGGAAGTCAGGGCTCGGCTACACCTTC
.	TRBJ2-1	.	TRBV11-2	CASSLDPPSGEQFF	TGTGCCAGCAGCTTAGACCCCCCCTCCGGGGAGCAGTTCTTC
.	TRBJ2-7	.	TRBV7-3	CASSQPRDGTYEQYF	TGTGCCAGCAGCCAACCCCGGGACGGTACCTACGAGCAGTACTTC
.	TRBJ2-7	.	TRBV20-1	CSARTELNSYEQYF	TGCAGTGCCCGGACTGAACTCAATTCGTACGAGCAGTACTTC
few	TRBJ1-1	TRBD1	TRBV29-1	CSVGQGENTEAFF	TGCAGCGTCGGACAGGGGGAGAACACTGAAGCTTTCTTT
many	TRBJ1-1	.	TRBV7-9	CASSLARGTEAFF	TGTGCCAGCAGCTTAGCGAGGGGGACTGAAGCTTTCTTT
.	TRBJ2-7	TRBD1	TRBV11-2	CASSSGQGAWYEQYF	TGTGCCAGCAGCTCCGGACAGGGAGCGTGGTACGAGCAGTACTTC
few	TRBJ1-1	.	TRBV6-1	CASSEDRGGVNTEAFF	TGTGCCAGCAGTGAAGATAGAGGAGGGGTGAACACTGAAGCTTTCTTT
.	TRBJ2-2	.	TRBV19	CASSIVSGNTGELFF	TGTGCCAGTAGTATAGTTAGCGGGAACACCGGGGAGCTGTTTTTT
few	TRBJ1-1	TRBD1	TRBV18	CASSIRQGDEAFF	TGTGCCAGCTCAATCAGACAGGGCGATGAAGCTTTCTTT
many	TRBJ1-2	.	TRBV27	CASSFRVFDYGYTF	TGTGCCAGCAGTTTCCGGGTCTTCGACTATGGCTACACCTTC
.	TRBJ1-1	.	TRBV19	CASSPSGGSRGAEAFF	TGTGCCAGTAGCCCGAGTGGGGGCTCGAGGGGTGCTGAAGCTTTCTTT
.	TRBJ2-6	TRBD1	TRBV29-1	CSVDDRVTPSGANVLTF	TGCAGCGTTGACGACAGGGTAACCCCCTCTGGGGCCAACGTCCTGACTTTC
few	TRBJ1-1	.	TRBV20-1	CSAGKGGTEAFF	TGCAGTGCGGGGAAAGGCGGCACTGAAGCTTTCTTT
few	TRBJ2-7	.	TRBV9	CASSATLRAPHTAYEQYF	TGTGCCAGCAGCGCAACCCTCCGGGCCCCTCATACAGCCTACGAGCAGTACTTC
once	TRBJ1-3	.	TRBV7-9	CASSSGRRSGNTIYF	TGTGCCAGCAGTTCCGGACGGCGCTCTGGAAACACCATATATTTT
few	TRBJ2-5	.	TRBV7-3	CASSLTSSAGETQYF	TGTGCCAGCAGCTTAACGTCCAGTGCGGGAGAGACCCAGTACTTC
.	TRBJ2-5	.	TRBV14	CASSQDITFRETQYF	TGTGCCAGCAGCCAAGATATCACCTTTCGGGAGACCCAGTACTTC
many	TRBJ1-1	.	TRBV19	CASSRRGVTEAFF	TGTGCCAGTAGCCGCAGGGGAGTCACTGAAGCTTTCTTT
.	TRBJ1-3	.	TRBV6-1	CASSETPGTGNTIYF	TGTGCCAGCAGTGAGACCCCGGGTACTGGAAACACCATATATTTT
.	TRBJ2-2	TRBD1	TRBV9	CASSVVHRGGELFF	TGTGCCAGCAGCGTAGTCCACAGGGGGGGGGAGCTGTTTTTT
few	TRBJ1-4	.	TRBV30	CAWSVRGGEKLFF	TGTGCCTGGAGTGTTAGGGGCGGAGAAAAACTGTTTTTT
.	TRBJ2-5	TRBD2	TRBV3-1	CASSQASGRGETQYF	TGTGCCAGCAGCCAAGCTAGCGGGAGAGGGGAGACCCAGTACTTC